This T cell receptor beta chain is from a study of shared clonotypes between healthy human individuals. Turning to the study itself: The cohort comprised a couple of women and a few men. Their ages spanned 18 to 49 years. Study-wide results and limits: Generation probability values for non-shared clonotypes were lower than those for clonotypes shared by all four donors.

Comments on this clone: What it recognizes is unknown.

Germline V gene sequence: CDR1 SGHRS, CDR2 YFSETQ. The CDR3 is 14 amino acids. V lost 1 base and J 1 base, leaving 8 bases between the germline ends. The assay used deep level. A roughly 200 ng quantity of DNA, 32,000 or so T cell genomes, went into the sorted-subset replicate PCRs. The repertoire was sequenced with immunoSEQ multiplex PCR; TCRdb's copy has only in-frame clones and lacks some. The table lists 2,500,000 or so clones, approximately 93% of them singletons. J is TRBJ2-5 and V is TRBV5-1; no clear D gene. The receptor was isolated from a man between 18 and 35 years old in good health. Some clones in this sample may be carry-over from other donors' samples. Sequencing was carried out using naive CD4+ T cells from PBMCs. Subset in this sample: CD45RA+ positively selected. Written as DNA, the CDR3 is TGCGCCAGCAGCTTGCGGTCACTCCAAGAGACCCAGTACTTC. It encodes CASSLRSLQETQYF.